This passage covers 19 T cell receptor beta chains from one sample sequenced in a study of shared clonotypes between healthy human individuals. Using immunoSEQ multiplex PCR, the repertoire was profiled, and TCRdb retains in-frame clones only, with some absent. The sample records nearly 500,000 clones, 76% being singletons. What was sequenced was PBMCs. These receptors originate from a middle-aged woman in good health. Some clones in this sample may be carry-over from other donors' samples.

V is TRBV5-6 and J is TRBJ1-1, with 8 bases matching TRBD1. With 0 bases clipped from V and 4 bases from J, the junction kept 2 bases outside the gene matches. The CDR3 is 14 amino acids. CDR1 is SGHDT, CDR2 YYEEEE, per germline. This CDR3 is CASSLDRGGTEAFF. The CDR3 DNA reads TGTGCCAGCAGCTTGGACAGGGGGGGCACTGAAGCTTTCTTT.

Concerning this clone itself: One end of the junction varies from germline; a read error may be responsible. The chain has TRBV5-1 and TRBJ2-6; tentatively, D is TRBD2 (6 bases). Germline lookup yields CDR1 SGHRS and CDR2 YFSETQ. CDR3 length equals 17 residues. In DNA, the CDR3 is TGCGCCAGCAGCTTGGGGTCAGGGAGGTCTGGGGCCAACGTCCTGGCTTTC. Translating it yields CASSLGSGRSGANVLAF.

Notes on this clone: A far larger clone is only one base removed, so a read error is likely. The sample carries other DNA sequences with the same CDR3. The chain employs TRBV25-1 and TRBJ1-6; D uncertain. Germline V CDR1 and CDR2: MGHDK, SYGVNS. Trimming removed 3 bases from V and 7 bases from J, with 7 bases in between. There are 13 residues in the CDR3. The CDR3 sequence is CASSESENSPLHF. The CDR3 DNA reads as TGTGCCAGCAGTGAGTCTGAGAATTCACCCCTCCACTTT.

This clone appeared a few times. The V and J genes are TRBV4-1 and TRBJ1-1; possible D gene TRBD1, 6 bases. Germline CDR1 MGHRA, CDR2 YSYEKL. The CDR3 has 14 residues. Trimming pared 4 bases from V and 1 base from J, leaving 10 bases between. CDR3 in amino acids: CASSRQAGNTEAFF. CDR3 sequence (DNA): TGCGCCAGCAGCCGACAGGCTGGGAACACTGAAGCTTTCTTT.

This rearrangement joins TRBV7-7 to TRBJ2-5, with D perhaps being TRBD1 or TRBD2 (6 bases each). Looked up from germline, CDR1 is SSHAT and CDR2 is FNYEAQ (reference sequence). The CDR3 spans 14 residues. V lost 5 bases, J lost 2 bases, and 12 bases lay in between. Written as DNA, the CDR3 is TGTGCCAGCAGCGCGGGACACCAACAAGAGACCCAGTACTTC. Amino acids: CASSAGHQQETQYF.

The V call is TRBV7-3, the J call TRBJ2-2, with 9 bases that match TRBD1. The V segment lost 0 bases and the J segment 6 bases; nucleotides outside the gene matches: 2. CDR1 and CDR2 from the germline V gene are SGHTA and FQGTGA. The CDR3 sequence is 15 residues long. DNA of the CDR3: TGTGCCAGCAGCTTAACGGGACAGGGCTCCGGGGAGCTGTTTTTT. Its protein product is CASSLTGQGSGELFF.

This clone has only a few counts. The chain employs TRBV28 and TRBJ1-5; 10 nucleotides align to TRBD1. Germline V CDR1 and CDR2: MDHEN, SYDVKM. The V gene end was trimmed by 6 bases and the J gene end by 5 bases; junction bases not matched to a gene: 7. The CDR3 consists of 15 residues. The CDR3 DNA is TGTGCCAGCAGCTTGGGACAGGGGATTGATCAGCCCCAGCATTTT. It encodes CASSLGQGIDQPQHF.

The chain has TRBV6-6 and TRBJ2-7; D perhaps matches TRBD2 (6 bases). Germline CDR1 reads MNHNY; CDR2 reads SVGAGI (reference sequence). The CDR3 is made up of 12 amino acids. V gave up 11 bases and J gave up 6 bases, with 17 bases separating them. CDR3 residues: CAAGRDSAEQYF. The DNA for the CDR3 is TGTGCCGCCGGGCGGGATTCGGCCGAGCAGTACTTC.

The chain recombines TRBV7-6 with TRBJ2-2, with 10 positions matching TRBD2. This CDR3 spans 16 amino acids. Losses at the gene ends were 6 bases for V and 4 bases for J; bases not matched to a gene: 8. CDR1 is SGHVS, CDR2 FNYEAQ, per germline. DNA of the CDR3: TGTGCCAGCAGACTTAAGGGACTAGCGACCACCGGGGAGCTGTTTTTT. It encodes CASRLKGLATTGELFF.

The CDR3 sequence: CASSSLGIRHTEAFF. The DNA of the CDR3 is TGTGCCAGCAGCTCACTGGGGATCCGGCACACTGAAGCTTTCTTT. The chain has TRBV7-3 and TRBJ1-1; D is unresolved. The CDR3 is made up of 15 amino acids. From germline, CDR1 is SGHTA and CDR2 FQGTGA. V was trimmed by 4 bases and J by 3 bases, leaving 15 bases between them.

This clone was recorded many times. This chain joins TRBV29-1 and TRBJ1-5; D uncertain. V gave up 4 bases and J gave up 7 bases, with 11 bases separating them. Germline V gene sequence: CDR1 SQVTM, CDR2 ANQGSEA. The CDR3 has 12 amino acids. The CDR3 nucleotides read TGCAGCGTTGTAATAGGGCAGCAGCCCCAGCATTTT. Amino acids: CSVVIGQQPQHF.

This clone was seen only a few times. This chain links TRBV6-1 with TRBJ2-1; D may be TRBD1 (5 bases). The CDR3 is made up of 15 amino acids. Trimming removed 1 base at V and 9 bases at J, with 16 bases between. Germline V gene lookup returns CDR1 MNHNS and CDR2 SASEGT. The chain's CDR3 is CASSEDVGLRTEQFF. The CDR3 coding sequence is TGTGCCAGCAGTGAAGACGTGGGGCTCAGGACTGAGCAGTTCTTC.

The chain combines TRBV5-1 with TRBJ2-7; perhaps TRBD2 as D (5 bases). With 7 bases removed from V and 0 bases from J, the gap between germline ends came to 14 bases. Per the germline V gene, CDR1 is SGHRS and CDR2 is YFSETQ. This CDR3 is built from 14 residues. CDR3 residues: CASARDAGSYEQYF. CDR3 nucleotides: TGCGCCAGCGCCCGTGACGCGGGCTCCTACGAGCAGTACTTC. The full variable domain, with the rest looked up from reference TRBV5-1 and TRBJ2-7, is KAGVTQTPRYLIKTRGQQVTLSCSPISGHRSVSWYQQTPGQGLQFLFEYFSETQRNKGNFPGRFSGRQFSNSRSEMNVSTLELGDSALYLCASARDAGSYEQYFGPGTRLTVT.

Here the CDR3 DNA reads TGTGCCAGCAGCCAAGATCGTCCTAGCGTAACCTACGAGCAGTACTTC. Its protein is CASSQDRPSVTYEQYF. The chain combines TRBV4-2 with TRBJ2-7, with a weak D call TRBD2 (6 bases). The CDR3 contains 16 residues. Trimming took 0 bases from V and 2 from J, leaving 14 bases between them. The germline gives CDR1 LGHNA, CDR2 YNFKEQ.

The chain uses TRBV7-3 and TRBJ2-2; D is unresolved. This CDR3 region has 13 residues. The V end lost 6 bases, the J end lost 4 bases, and 9 bases lay between the germline ends. Germline V gives CDR1 SGHTA, CDR2 FQGTGA. The CDR3 reads CASSYSGTGELFF. The CDR3 coding sequence is TGTGCCAGCAGTTATTCGGGCACCGGGGAGCTGTTTTTT.

As for this clone: Other DNA sequences in the sample encode the same CDR3. V usage is TRBV7-3 and J usage is TRBJ2-5, with TRBD2 matching over 8 bases. The germline V gene has CDR1 SGHTA and CDR2 FQGTGA. This CDR3 spans 13 amino acids. V shed 5 bases and J 5 bases; nucleotides not matched to a gene: 4. CDR3 in amino acids: CASSPGGEETQYF. Here the CDR3 DNA reads TGTGCCAGCAGCCCGGGAGGGGAGGAGACCCAGTACTTC.

The V call is TRBV2, the J call TRBJ2-5, with no clear D. The germline V and J ends were trimmed by 7 bases and 5 bases, with 5 bases remaining between them. Germline V gene sequence: CDR1 SNHLY, CDR2 FYNNEI. The CDR3 totals 10 residues. The CDR3 DNA reads TGTGCCAGCAAGTTGGAGACCCAGTACTTC. Encoded protein: CASKLETQYF.

The CDR3 nucleotides are TGTGCCAGCTCACCAGGACAGTCCCCGGGCTATGGCTACACCTTC. The encoded protein is CASSPGQSPGYGYTF. V gene TRBV18 combines with J gene TRBJ1-2, with a possible D match to TRBD1 (6 bases). Germline V gene lookup returns CDR1 KGHSH and CDR2 LQKENI. V was trimmed by 2 bases and J by 4 bases, leaving 14 bases between them. This CDR3 contains 15 residues.

The chain carries TRBV18 and TRBJ2-1, with D possibly TRBD1 on 5 matching bases. Germline V gene data show CDR1 as KGHSH and CDR2 as LQKENI. CDR3 length equals 14 residues. V lost 2 bases to trimming and J lost 7 bases, with 12 bases between them. The CDR3 nucleotides read TGTGCCAGCTCACCAAATACCAGGGTGAATGAGCAGTTCTTC. Translating it yields CASSPNTRVNEQFF. The full variable domain, completed using reference TRBV18 and TRBJ2-1, is NAGVMQNPRHLVRRRGQEARLRCSPMKGHSHVYWYRQLPEEGLKFMVYLQKENIIDESGMPKERFSAEFPKEGPSILRIQQVVRGDSAAYFCASSPNTRVNEQFFGPGTRLTVL.